Below, one TCR beta chain is given with its context. The antigen is not known. The record originates from a study of shared clonotypes between healthy human individuals. Looking at the study overall: Plates per donor: three CD4 naive, three CD4 memory, two CD8 naive, one CD8 memory. Study-wide results and limits: Non-shared clonotypes were found to have lower generation probabilities than the clonotypes that were shared by all four of the sorted-subset donors. Clonotypes that were shared across four donors made up 4.5% to 5% of naive CD4 clonotypes.

Positive CCR7 selection of CD45RO-negative cells yielded the naive CD8 cells, and terminally differentiated effector memory CD45RA+ cells were excluded. Profiling relied on immunoSEQ multiplex PCR, and the TCRdb table lists in-frame clones only, not all of them. Among about 2,100,000 clones listed, about 93% were seen once. The CDR3 totals 15 residues. J was trimmed by 10 bases and V by 3 bases; bases with no gene match: 7. Germline lookup yields CDR1 SGHRS and CDR2 YFSETQ. The TCR originated in a man aged 18 to 35 in good health. Some clones in this sample may be carry-over from other donors' samples. The sequenced material came from naive CD8+ T cells from PBMCs. This sequence joins TRBV5-1 and TRBJ1-6; 10 bases are a match to TRBD1. As DNA, the CDR3 is TGCGCCAGCAGCTGGGGACAGGGGACTAACTCACCCCTCCACTTT. Translating gives CASSWGQGTNSPLHF. Full variable domain (remainder filled in from reference TRBV5-1 and TRBJ1-6): KAGVTQTPRYLIKTRGQQVTLSCSPISGHRSVSWYQQTPGQGLQFLFEYFSETQRNKGNFPGRFSGRQFSNSRSEMNVSTLELGDSALYLCASSWGQGTNSPLHFGNGTRLTVT.